This T cell receptor (beta chain) was obtained from a study of PD-1 blockade in classical Hodgkin lymphoma. Specified time point: cycle 4 day 1 (C4D1), after six to seven weeks of nivolumab. All trial patients relapsed after autologous stem cell transplantation. Purification of CD4+ T cells from thawed PBMCs was performed via magnetic negative selection. Generated by immunoSEQ multiplex PCR, the TCRdb table keeps only in-frame clones and is missing some. The data contain 25,000 to 30,000 clones, more than 85% of them singletons. The germline CDR1 and CDR2 sequences are MDHEN and SYDVKM. There are 20 residues in the CDR3. Trimming removed 2 bases from V and 2 bases from J; junction bases left unmatched: 10.

The TCR comes from a human donor with classical Hodgkin lymphoma. Material: CD4+ T cells from blood, obtained before the fourth cycle of nivolumab. The chain joins TRBV28 to TRBJ2-6; TRBD1 matches 12 bases. In DNA form, the CDR3 reads TGTGCCAGCAGTTTAATCCAGACCGGGACAGGGGGCGCTGGGGCCAACGTCCTGACTTTC. As protein: CASSLIQTGTGGAGANVLTF.